The sequence of this TCR beta chain was determined in a study of OX40 agonist ivuxolimab in advanced cancers. Overall study context: Patients achieving partial responses numbered three: one hepatocellular carcinoma case and two cutaneous melanoma cases.

Points on this clone: Its antigen remains unidentified.

TCRdb keeps only in-frame clones here, not all; method: immunoSEQ multiplex PCR. In the table there are 85,000 to 100,000 clones, about 90% of which are singletons. This CDR3 region has 15 residues. Between the trimmed V and J ends, which lost 4 bases and 1 base, there was a span of 13 bases. CDR1 SGHRS and CDR2 YFSETQ come from the germline V gene. The study's findings and limits: Relatively little clonal expansion, among the lowest observed, appeared in partial responders at 0.1-3.0 mg/kg.

This specimen consisted of CD4+ or CD8+ T cells sorted from blood, obtained in a trial of the OX40 agonist ivuxolimab. The sequence came from an adult with an advanced solid tumor such as melanoma, head and neck, liver or kidney cancer. J is TRBJ2-3 and V is TRBV5-1; D is perhaps TRBD2 (6 bases). The CDR3 region is CASSPRTGGTDTQYF. The CDR3 bases are TGCGCCAGCAGCCCGAGGACGGGAGGCACAGATACGCAGTATTTT.